This is a list of T cell receptor beta chains from one sample in a study of shared clonotypes between healthy human individuals. Repertoires were generated with immunoSEQ multiplex PCR, while TCRdb's copy carries only in-frame clones and drops some. The data show 1,500,000 or so clones, with approximately 98.5% seen just once and 0.36% held by the top ten. The sample was naive CD4+ T cells sorted from blood. Receptors were obtained from a man aged 30 to 39 in good health. Each CDR3 is given with its conserved first and last residue. A D gene is named only where the DNA matches it firmly. Rows may omit the clone size; those that give it use once, few, many or a size class.

TRBJ1-5,.,TRBV28,.,CASSNRARSNQPQHF,TGTGCCAGCAGTAACAGGGCCCGGTCGAATCAGCCCCAGCATTTT
TRBJ2-2,.,TRBV6-4,.,CASSVEGMAGELFF,TGTGCCAGCAGTGTCGAGGGTATGGCCGGGGAGCTGTTTTTT
TRBJ2-1,.,TRBV27,.,CASSFLAPPDNEQFF,TGTGCCAGCAGTTTCCTAGCTCCCCCCGACAATGAGCAGTTCTTC
TRBJ1-5,.,TRBV28,.,CASSLSTSNQPQHF,TGTGCCAGCAGTTTATCTACCTCCAATCAGCCCCAGCATTTT
TRBJ2-7,.,TRBV9,TRBD2,CASSVELAGARQYF,TGTGCCAGCAGCGTAGAACTAGCGGGTGCCAGGCAGTACTTC
TRBJ2-7,.,TRBV2,TRBD2,CASSPRAGGPHEQYF,TGTGCCAGCAGCCCTCGAGCGGGAGGGCCCCACGAGCAGTACTTC
TRBJ2-7,.,TRBV7-3,.,CASSLMGGPNYEQYF,TGTGCCAGCAGCTTAATGGGGGGACCCAACTACGAGCAGTACTTC
TRBJ1-2,once,TRBV18,.,CASSFKQQGITYGYTF,TGTGCCAGCTCATTCAAGCAACAGGGTATAACCTATGGCTACACCTTC
TRBJ2-7,.,TRBV18,TRBD1,CASSQPGQGTYEQYF,TGTGCCAGCTCACAGCCGGGACAGGGAACCTACGAGCAGTACTTC
TRBJ2-5,.,TRBV5-4,.,CASSFMPIGETQYF,TGTGCCAGCAGCTTTATGCCGATCGGGGAGACCCAGTACTTC
TRBJ2-7,.,TRBV7-9,.,CASRPGTYSYEQYF,TGTGCCAGCAGACCAGGGACTTACTCCTACGAGCAGTACTTC
TRBJ2-1,.,TRBV28,.,CASSLNPPFNNEQFF,TGTGCCAGCAGTTTAAATCCACCCTTCAACAATGAGCAGTTCTTC